These T cell receptor beta chains were read from a single sample in a study of graft-versus-host responses after intestinal transplantation. Profiling relied on immunoSEQ multiplex PCR, and the TCRdb table lists in-frame clones only, not all of them. The profile shows 45,000 or so clones, over 75% of them singletons. The starting material was PBMCs, obtained 524 days after transplant. The receptors stem from a human patient who received an intestinal transplant, so some T cells may come from the graft donor. Each CDR3 is given with its conserved first and last residue. A D gene is named only where the DNA matches it firmly. The listing skips clone size in some rows; elsewhere it reads once, few, many or a size class.

V gene,D gene,clone size,J gene,CDR3 DNA,CDR3 protein
TRBV6-5,TRBD1,.,TRBJ1-2,TGTGCCAGCAGTTGGACAGGGTTCGGTGGCTACACCTTC,CASSWTGFGGYTF
TRBV19,.,.,TRBJ1-5,TGTGCCAGCCTGGGGGGGTCAGCGAGGAATCAGCCCCAGCATTTT,CASLGGSARNQPQHF
TRBV19,TRBD2,.,TRBJ2-1,TGTGCCAGTAGCGCTGGACTAGCGGGAGATGAGCAGTTCTTC,CASSAGLAGDEQFF
TRBV28,.,.,TRBJ1-1,TGTGCCAGCAGTTTGCCCTCCGCGTTGACAGGTCCCGACGGGGCTTTCTTT,CASSLPSALTGPDGAFF
TRBV4-3,TRBD2,.,TRBJ2-5,TGCGCCAGCAGCCAAGGGACCCGCCTAGCGGGAAAAGAGACCCAGTACTTC,CASSQGTRLAGKETQYF
TRBV7-9,TRBD1,.,TRBJ2-7,TGTGCCAGCAGCTTAGGGGGGACAGCTTCCTACGAGCAGTACTTC,CASSLGGTASYEQYF
TRBV28,.,.,TRBJ2-5,TGTGCCAGCAGTTTCGACAGTGGCGCTCAAGAGACCCAGTACTTC,CASSFDSGAQETQYF
TRBV14,TRBD1,.,TRBJ2-7,TGTGCCAGCAGCCAATTGAGGGGGCTAAACGAGCAGTACTTC,CASSQLRGLNEQYF
TRBV18,.,.,TRBJ2-7,TGTGCCAGCTCAGCAGAAAGGTACGAGCAGTACTTC,CASSAERYEQYF
TRBV10-3,TRBD1,.,TRBJ1-1,TGTGCCATCAGTGAACTTAGGGACAGCGAAGCTTTCTTT,CAISELRDSEAFF
TRBV5-1,.,.,TRBJ2-5,TGCGCCAGCAGCTTGCAGGGGCCCCAAGAGACCCAGTACTTC,CASSLQGPQETQYF
TRBV7-9,TRBD2,.,TRBJ2-2,TGTGCCAGCAGCCCCGGACTAGCGGGAGCCACCGGGGAGCTGTTTTTT,CASSPGLAGATGELFF
TRBV28,TRBD1,.,TRBJ2-3,TGTGCCAGCAGTCCCTTAGGGGGCGGGCCGAGCACAGATACGCAGTATTTT,CASSPLGGGPSTDTQYF
TRBV28,TRBD1,.,TRBJ2-3,TGTGCCAGCAGTGGGACAGGGTGGGACACAGATACGCAGTATTTT,CASSGTGWDTDTQYF
TRBV7-2,TRBD1,.,TRBJ1-4,TGTGCCAGCAGCTTAGCGCGGACAGGTGAAAAACTGTTTTTT,CASSLARTGEKLFF
TRBV19,.,.,TRBJ2-3,TGTGCCAGTAGTATCTTGGGATCTAGCACAGATACGCAGTATTTT,CASSILGSSTDTQYF
TRBV4-1,TRBD1,.,TRBJ2-5,TGCGCCAGCAGCCAAGGGCAGACAGGGGGAGTAGAGACCCAGTACTTC,CASSQGQTGGVETQYF
TRBV4-1,TRBD1,.,TRBJ2-1,TGCGCCAGCAGCCAAGAGGAGACAGGGGGGACCTACAATGAGCAGTTCTTC,CASSQEETGGTYNEQFF
TRBV7-8,TRBD1,.,TRBJ2-3,TGTGCCAGCAGCCTTAGCACAGGGGCAATCACAGATACGCAGTATTTT,CASSLSTGAITDTQYF
TRBV19,TRBD1,.,TRBJ2-1,TGTGCCAGTAGTATATCATCCGGACAGGGGGGGTACAATGAGCAGTTCTTC,CASSISSGQGGYNEQFF
TRBV6-4,TRBD1,once,TRBJ1-1,TGTGCCAGCAGTTCCGACAGGGAGACTGAAGCTTTCTTT,CASSSDRETEAFF
TRBV6-6,.,.,TRBJ2-5,TGTGCCAGCGGGTTCCACGGAGAGACCCAGTACTTC,CASGFHGETQYF
TRBV4-1,.,.,TRBJ1-2,TGCGCCAGCAGCCCTCAAATGGGCAGGGATGGCTACACCTTC,CASSPQMGRDGYTF
TRBV2,TRBD2,few,TRBJ2-1,TGTGCCAACCACCCGGGACTAGCGGGAGTGGGCTACAATGAGCAGTTCTTC,CANHPGLAGVGYNEQFF
TRBV27,.,.,TRBJ1-5,TGTGCCAGCAGTTTACGGGGTGGGACCCACAATCAGCCCCAGCATTTT,CASSLRGGTHNQPQHF
TRBV6-1,.,once,TRBJ1-4,TGTGCCAGCAGCGACCCCGTTCGGGGCGAAAAACTGTTTTTT,CASSDPVRGEKLFF
TRBV9,.,.,TRBJ1-6,TGTGCCAGCAGCCCGAGATCCCCCAGGGGAGATTCACCCCTCCACTTT,CASSPRSPRGDSPLHF
TRBV6-5,.,.,TRBJ2-5,TGTGCCAGCAGTTACGGACTCGTAGGGGTGGGAGAGACCCAGTACTTC,CASSYGLVGVGETQYF
TRBV6-1,TRBD1,once,TRBJ2-7,TGTGCCAGCAGCTTTCCGGGACAGGGATTATACGAGCAGTACTTC,CASSFPGQGLYEQYF
TRBV5-1,.,.,TRBJ2-7,TGCGCCAGCAGCACCGGAGACGGGACCCCCTACGAGCAGTACTTC,CASSTGDGTPYEQYF
TRBV21-1,.,.,TRBJ1-4,TGTGCCAGCAGCAAAGACAGATATTGGGAAAAACTGTTTTTT,CASSKDRYWEKLFF
TRBV18,TRBD1,.,TRBJ2-7,TGTGCCAGCTCACGGGACAGGGGAAGCGAGCAGTACTTC,CASSRDRGSEQYF
TRBV5-1,TRBD2,.,TRBJ2-2,TGCGCCAGCAGCTTGCCTAGCGGGATCACCGGGGAGCTGTTTTTT,CASSLPSGITGELFF
TRBV7-2,TRBD2,.,TRBJ2-5,TGTGCCAGCAGCTTAGTCGGACTAGCGGGAGTAGGGGAGACCCAGTACTTC,CASSLVGLAGVGETQYF
TRBV29-1,.,.,TRBJ2-7,TGCAGCGTTGAAGATGGGTTGAGGGGAAGGGTCTACGAGCAGTACTTC,CSVEDGLRGRVYEQYF
TRBV4-3,TRBD2,.,TRBJ2-5,TGCGCCAGCAGCCAAGGGGGACTAGCGGGAGACACCCAGTACTTC,CASSQGGLAGDTQYF
TRBV11-3,TRBD2,.,TRBJ2-7,TGTGCCAGCAGCTTAGCTAGCGGGAGGTACGAGCAGTACTTC,CASSLASGRYEQYF
TRBV28,.,.,TRBJ2-7,TGTGCCAGCAGACCTAGCCAGGGGGGCTTCAGCTACGAGCAGTACTTC,CASRPSQGGFSYEQYF
TRBV10-3,.,.,TRBJ2-2,TGTGCCATCAGTGATGAACTGATGCACACCGGGGAGCTGTTTTTT,CAISDELMHTGELFF
TRBV6-6,.,once,TRBJ2-7,TGTGCCAGCACCTCCGTAGGGACACTTATTTACGAGCAGTACTTC,CASTSVGTLIYEQYF
TRBV4-3,.,.,TRBJ2-7,TGCGCCAGCAGCCAAGATTGGGCAGGATCCTACGAGCAGTACTTC,CASSQDWAGSYEQYF
TRBV7-2,TRBD2,.,TRBJ2-1,TGTGCCAGCATCTCCCGTAGCGGGAGCCAATACAATGAGCAGTTCTTC,CASISRSGSQYNEQFF
TRBV6-5,.,.,TRBJ2-6,TGTGCCAGCAGTTATACCATAGACTCTGGGGCCAACGTCCTGACTTTC,CASSYTIDSGANVLTF
TRBV19,.,once,TRBJ2-5,TGTGCCAGTAGTATTATCCCCGGGGAGACCCAGTACTTC,CASSIIPGETQYF
TRBV9,TRBD1,once,TRBJ2-1,TGTGCCAGCAGCGTGACAGGGGTCGATGAGCAGTTCTTC,CASSVTGVDEQFF
TRBV9,TRBD2,.,TRBJ2-1,TGTGCCAGCAGCGTTAGCGGGAACAATGAGCAGTTCTTC,CASSVSGNNEQFF
TRBV6-5,TRBD2,.,TRBJ2-7,TGTGCCAGCAGTTACATGGGCGGGAGCACCTACGAGCAGTACTTC,CASSYMGGSTYEQYF
TRBV5-1,TRBD1,.,TRBJ2-7,TGCGCCAGCAGCCCCGGGACAGGGGCCTACGAGCAGTACTTC,CASSPGTGAYEQYF